This is a list of T cell receptor beta chains from one sample in a study of control samples from healthy donors and cancer patients. Data came from immunoSEQ multiplex PCR; TCRdb stores just in-frame clones and leaves some out. Here the sample spans roughly 150,000 clones, about 90% being singletons. The sample comprised blood. The receptors shown here come from a man in his late teens or twenties in good health. The CDR3 runs from the conserved cysteine through the conserved F or W. Fields, in order: V gene, clone size, D gene, J gene, CDR3 DNA, CDR3 protein. The D gene is left open where the match is weak. Clone size is stated in some rows and not others, as once, few, many or a class when expanded.

TRBV7-2	-	-	TRBJ1-2	TGTGCCAGCAGCTTAGTAAGCCAGGGCGATGGCTACACCTTC	CASSLVSQGDGYTF
TRBV28	-	-	TRBJ2-7	TGTGCCAGCAGTTCAGGGACGCACGAGCAGTACTTC	CASSSGTHEQYF
TRBV5-1	-	-	TRBJ2-1	TGCGCCAGCAGCTCCGGTCCGCCTATCTTACACAATGAGCAGTTCTTC	CASSSGPPILHNEQFF
TRBV5-1	-	TRBD1	TRBJ1-2	TGCGCCAGCAGCCCCGACAGGGGCTATGGCTACACCTTC	CASSPDRGYGYTF
TRBV4-1	-	TRBD1	TRBJ1-6	TGCGCCAGCAGCCTCCTAGACAGGGTTGATTATTCACCCCTCCACTTT	CASSLLDRVDYSPLHF
TRBV5-5	-	TRBD1	TRBJ2-7	TGTGCCAGCAGCCCAGGGACAGGGGCCTACGAGCAGTACTTC	CASSPGTGAYEQYF
TRBV5-6	-	TRBD1	TRBJ2-7	TGTGCCAGCAGCCCGGACAGGGTCACCTACGAGCAGTACTTC	CASSPDRVTYEQYF
TRBV11-2	few	-	TRBJ1-2	TGTGCCAGCAGCTTTCAAGCTAACTATGGCTACACCTTC	CASSFQANYGYTF
TRBV19	-	TRBD1	TRBJ1-2	TGTGCCAGTAGTATTAAGGGGTTACAGGGGGCCACTGGCTACACCTTC	CASSIKGLQGATGYTF
TRBV14	-	-	TRBJ1-1	TGTGCCAGCAGCCAACGGGGGTTTAGCACTGAAGCTTTCTTT	CASSQRGFSTEAFF
TRBV7-3	-	-	TRBJ1-2	TGTGCCAGCAGCTTAGGTCCGGAGTATGGCTACACCTTC	CASSLGPEYGYTF
TRBV9	-	-	TRBJ2-5	TGTGCCAGCAGCCTCATGGGGGGCTATCCGCAAGAGACCCAGTACTTC	CASSLMGGYPQETQYF
TRBV6-5	-	-	TRBJ1-1	TGTGCCACTAACAGGCTCAACACTGAAGCTTTCTTT	CATNRLNTEAFF
TRBV9	-	-	TRBJ2-1	TGTGCCAGCAGCGTAGCAGGGGAGCCCTACAATGAGCAGTTCTTC	CASSVAGEPYNEQFF
TRBV2	-	-	TRBJ1-3	TGTGCCAGCAGTACAGGGTTCGTCTCTGGAAACACCATATATTTT	CASSTGFVSGNTIYF
TRBV7-8	-	-	TRBJ2-7	TGTGCCGGCAGCTCCCCTGGGGCGGTCGGCTACGAGCAGTACTTC	CAGSSPGAVGYEQYF
TRBV20-1	-	-	TRBJ2-3	TGCAGTGCTAGTGCCCGGGACTTGTACACAGATACGCAGTATTTT	CSASARDLYTDTQYF
TRBV5-8	once	-	TRBJ1-4	TGTGCCAGCACCGACGTGGGGAATGAAAAACTGTTTTTT	CASTDVGNEKLFF